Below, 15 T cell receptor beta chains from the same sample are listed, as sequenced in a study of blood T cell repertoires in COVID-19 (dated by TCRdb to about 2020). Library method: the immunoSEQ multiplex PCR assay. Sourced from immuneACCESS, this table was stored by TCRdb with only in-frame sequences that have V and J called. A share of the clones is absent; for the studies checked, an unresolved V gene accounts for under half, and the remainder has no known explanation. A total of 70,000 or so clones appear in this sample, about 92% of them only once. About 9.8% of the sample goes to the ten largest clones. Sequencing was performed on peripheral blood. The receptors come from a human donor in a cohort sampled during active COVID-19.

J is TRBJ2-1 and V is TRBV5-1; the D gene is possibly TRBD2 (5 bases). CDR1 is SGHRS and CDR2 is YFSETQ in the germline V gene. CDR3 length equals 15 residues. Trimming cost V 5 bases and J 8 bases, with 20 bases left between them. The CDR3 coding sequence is TGCGCCAGCAGGATTAGGACTTTCATCGGGGATGAGCAGTTCTTC. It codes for CASRIRTFIGDEQFF. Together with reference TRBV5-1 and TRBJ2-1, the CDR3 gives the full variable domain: KAGVTQTPRYLIKTRGQQVTLSCSPISGHRSVSWYQQTPGQGLQFLFEYFSETQRNKGNFPGRFSGRQFSNSRSEMNVSTLELGDSALYLCASRIRTFIGDEQFFGPGTRLTVL.

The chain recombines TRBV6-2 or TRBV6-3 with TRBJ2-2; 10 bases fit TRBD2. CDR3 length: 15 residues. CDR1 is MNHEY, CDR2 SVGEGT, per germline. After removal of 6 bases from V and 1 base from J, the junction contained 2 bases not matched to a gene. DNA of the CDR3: TGTGCCAGCAGCCTAGCGGGGGTGAACACCGGGGAGCTGTTTTTT. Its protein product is CASSLAGVNTGELFF.

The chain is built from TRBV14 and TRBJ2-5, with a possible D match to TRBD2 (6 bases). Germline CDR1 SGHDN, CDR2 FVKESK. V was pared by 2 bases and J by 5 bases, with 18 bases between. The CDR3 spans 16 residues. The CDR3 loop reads CASSQNPLRAGETQYF. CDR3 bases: TGTGCCAGCAGCCAAAACCCCCTCAGGGCGGGGGAGACCCAGTACTTC. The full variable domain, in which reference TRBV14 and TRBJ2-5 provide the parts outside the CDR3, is EAGVTQFPSHSVIEKGQTVTLRCDPISGHDNLYWYRRVMGKEIKFLLHFVKESKQDESGMPNNRFLAERTGGTYSTLKVQPAELEDSGVYFCASSQNPLRAGETQYFGPGTRLLVL.

The CDR3 DNA follows: TGTGCCAGCAGTGCCACCGGGACAGGGGGCTTTATTACAGATACGCAGTATTTT. It is translated as CASSATGTGGFITDTQYF. The V and J genes are TRBV27 and TRBJ2-3; 12 bases are a match to TRBD1. Germline V gene lookup returns CDR1 MNHEY and CDR2 SMNVEV (reference sequence). The CDR3 contains 18 residues. The V and J ends lost 5 bases and 3 bases, in that order; junction bases with no gene match: 12.

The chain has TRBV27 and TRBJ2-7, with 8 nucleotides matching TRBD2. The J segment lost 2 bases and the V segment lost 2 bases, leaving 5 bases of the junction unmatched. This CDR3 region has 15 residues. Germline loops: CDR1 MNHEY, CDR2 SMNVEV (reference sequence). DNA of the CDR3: TGTGCCAGCAGTTTAACTAGCGGTAGGACCTACGAGCAGTACTTC. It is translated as CASSLTSGRTYEQYF.

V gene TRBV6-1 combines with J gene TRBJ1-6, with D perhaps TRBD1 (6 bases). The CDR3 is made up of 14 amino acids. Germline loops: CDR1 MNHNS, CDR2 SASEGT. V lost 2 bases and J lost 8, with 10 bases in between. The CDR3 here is CASSERSGDSPLHF. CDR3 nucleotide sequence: TGTGCCAGCAGTGAAAGGTCAGGGGATTCACCCCTCCACTTT.

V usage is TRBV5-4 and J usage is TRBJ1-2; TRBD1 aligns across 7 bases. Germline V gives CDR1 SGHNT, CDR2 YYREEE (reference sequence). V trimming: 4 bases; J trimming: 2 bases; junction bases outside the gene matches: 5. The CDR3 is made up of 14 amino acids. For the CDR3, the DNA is TGTGCCAGCAGCCTGGGACAGCAAAACTATGGCTACACCTTC. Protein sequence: CASSLGQQNYGYTF.

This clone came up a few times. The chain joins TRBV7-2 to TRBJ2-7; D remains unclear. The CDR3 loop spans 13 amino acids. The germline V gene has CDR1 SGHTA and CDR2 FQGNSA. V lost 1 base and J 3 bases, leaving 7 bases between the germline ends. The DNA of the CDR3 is TGTGCCAGCAGCTTAGACTCGGTCTACGAGCAGTACTTC. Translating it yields CASSLDSVYEQYF.

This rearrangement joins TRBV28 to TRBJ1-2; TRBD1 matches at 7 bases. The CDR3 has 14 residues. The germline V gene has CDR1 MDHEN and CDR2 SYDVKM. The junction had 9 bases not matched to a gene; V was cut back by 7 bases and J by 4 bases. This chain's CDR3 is CASTPLWTGYGYTF. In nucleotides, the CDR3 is TGTGCCAGCACCCCGCTGTGGACAGGCTATGGCTACACCTTC.

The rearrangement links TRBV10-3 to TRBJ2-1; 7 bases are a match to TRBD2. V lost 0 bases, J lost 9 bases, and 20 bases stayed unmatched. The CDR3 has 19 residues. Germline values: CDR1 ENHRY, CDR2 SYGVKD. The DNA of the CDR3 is TGTGCCATCAGTGAGTCGAGACCGCTTGGGCTAGCGGTCCTTAGTGAGCAGTTCTTC. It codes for CAISESRPLGLAVLSEQFF.

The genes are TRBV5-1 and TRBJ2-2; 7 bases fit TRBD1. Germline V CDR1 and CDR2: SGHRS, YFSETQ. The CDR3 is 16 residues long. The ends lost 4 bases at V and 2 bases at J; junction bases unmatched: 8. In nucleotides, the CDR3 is TGCGCCAGCAGCGCCACAGGGGCACCAAACACCGGGGAGCTGTTTTTT. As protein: CASSATGAPNTGELFF.

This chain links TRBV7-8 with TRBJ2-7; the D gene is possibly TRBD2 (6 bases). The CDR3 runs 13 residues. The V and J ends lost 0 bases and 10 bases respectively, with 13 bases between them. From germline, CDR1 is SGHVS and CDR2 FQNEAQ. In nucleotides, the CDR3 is TGTGCCAGCAGCTTAGCTGGGACTCCGGCCCAGTACTTC. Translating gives CASSLAGTPAQYF.

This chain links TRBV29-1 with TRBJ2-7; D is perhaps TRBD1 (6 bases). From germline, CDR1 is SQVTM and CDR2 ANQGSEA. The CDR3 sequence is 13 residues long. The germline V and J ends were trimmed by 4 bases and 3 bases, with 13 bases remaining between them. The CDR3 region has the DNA TGCAGCGTTGCACAGGGTAATATCTACGAGCAGTACTTC. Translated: CSVAQGNIYEQYF.

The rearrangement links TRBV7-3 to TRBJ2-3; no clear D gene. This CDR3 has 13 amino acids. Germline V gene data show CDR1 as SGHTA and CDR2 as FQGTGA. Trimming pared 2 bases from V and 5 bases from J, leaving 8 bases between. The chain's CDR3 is CASSLLQRDTQYF. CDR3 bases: TGTGCCAGCAGCTTATTACAAAGAGATACGCAGTATTTT.

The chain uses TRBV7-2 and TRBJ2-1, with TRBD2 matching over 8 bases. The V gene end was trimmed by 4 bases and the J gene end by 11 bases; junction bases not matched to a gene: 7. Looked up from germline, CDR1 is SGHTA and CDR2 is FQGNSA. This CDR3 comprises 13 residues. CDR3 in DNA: TGTGCCAGCAGCTCCTCGGGTAGCGGGAAGCAGTTCTTC. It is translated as CASSSSGSGKQFF.